Each of the 7 T cell receptor beta chains below was sequenced from the same sample in a study of CD8+CD57+ T cells in acquired aplastic anemia. CDR3 and TCR beta VDJ profiling relied on genomic DNA as the template. TCRdb analysed the reads with MiXCR anew, one entry per CDR3 protein. The data show around 180,000 distinct CDR3 sequences, about 60% seen once. Sequences were obtained from sorted CD4+, CD8+, or CD8+CD57+ T cells (not recorded which) from PBMCs. Receptors originate from a human donor in good health.

The chain uses TRBV10-3 and TRBJ1-2, with 7 bases fitting TRBD1. V gave up 1 base and J gave up 2 bases; unmatched junction bases: 10. Per the germline V gene, CDR1 is ENHRY and CDR2 is SYGVKD. The CDR3 is 17 amino acids. The CDR3 DNA reads as TGTGCCATCAGTGAGTACTCTACCGGGACAGCCAACTATGGCTACACCTTC. Residues: CAISEYSTGTANYGYTF.

This clonotype was detected once. This chain joins TRBV2 and TRBJ2-5; no reliable D call. Deletions cut 6 bases from V and 3 bases from J, with 11 bases between. The CDR3 contains 13 residues. The germline V gene has CDR1 SNHLY and CDR2 FYNNEI. Written as DNA, the CDR3 is TGTGCCAGCAGCTTAGAAAGAAAAGAGACCCAGTACTTC. Translated, it gives CASSLERKETQYF.

There are a few counts of this clonotype. V and J are TRBV20-1 and TRBJ2-2; D gene unclear. The CDR3 runs 13 residues. Germline V CDR1 and CDR2: DFQATT, SNEGSKA (reference sequence). V was shortened by 3 bases and J by 4 bases, with 9 bases between the two germline ends. The CDR3 loop reads CSASPSSTGELFF. The DNA of the CDR3 is TGCAGTGCTAGCCCCTCTAGCACCGGGGAGCTGTTTTTT.

This clonotype was recorded at least ten times. V usage is TRBV27 and J usage is TRBJ2-2; D is possibly TRBD2 (6 bases). Germline V CDR1 and CDR2: MNHEY, SMNVEV (reference sequence). CDR3 size: 14 residues. V was shortened by 2 bases and J by 5 bases, with 9 bases between the two germline ends. CDR3 DNA: TGTGCCAGCAGTTTAGGTCTAGCGACCGGGGAGCTGTTTTTT. It translates to CASSLGLATGELFF.

Many counts were recorded for this clonotype. V usage is TRBV9 and J usage is TRBJ2-1; the match to TRBD2 covers 10 bases. This CDR3 region has 16 residues. Germline values: CDR1 SGDLS, CDR2 YYNGEE. With 4 bases clipped from V and 5 bases from J, the junction kept 9 bases outside the gene matches. For the CDR3, the DNA is TGTGCCAGCAGCTCGCGGACTAGCGGTACTCACAATGAGCAGTTCTTC. Residues: CASSSRTSGTHNEQFF.

This clonotype was found many times. The chain recombines TRBV5-1 with TRBJ2-3, with 10 bases fitting TRBD2. J lost 6 bases, V lost 0 bases, and 7 bases had no gene match. CDR1 and CDR2 from the germline V gene are SGHRS and YFSETQ. This CDR3 has 16 amino acids. DNA of the CDR3: TGCGCCAGCAGCTTGGAGTCTAGCGGGAGAATGGATACGCAGTATTTT. Translation gives CASSLESSGRMDTQYF.

This clonotype was counted a few times. This chain links TRBV25-1 with TRBJ2-6; TRBD1 agrees at 12 bases. Per germline, CDR1 MGHDK and CDR2 SYGVNS. V shed 4 bases and J 1 base; nucleotides not matched to a gene: 5. The CDR3 length is 18 residues. The chain's CDR3 is CASSAGTGGISGANVLTF. The CDR3 DNA sequence: TGTGCCAGCAGTGCCGGGACAGGGGGCATTTCTGGGGCCAACGTCCTGACTTTC.